A single sample gave rise to the 17 T cell receptor beta chains below, sequenced in a study of T cells in Graves' hyperthyroidism and ophthalmopathy. Amplified TCR beta CDR3 regions derived from RNA transcripts. Primed by the HTBI set, a first-round RT-PCR was run on the TCR CDR3. TCRdb redid the calling of the multiplex PCR reads with MiXCR, one entry per CDR3 protein. The sample records about 260,000 distinct CDR3 sequences, about 15% being singletons. Input material: blood. Receptors were obtained from a woman aged 18-35 years with Graves' ophthalmopathy.

This clonotype occurred many times. The rearrangement links TRBV20-1 to TRBJ2-3; D not certain. V was clipped by 6 bases and J by 4 bases, with 14 bases between them. The CDR3 extends over 13 amino acids. The V gene's germline CDR1 is DFQATT and CDR2 SNEGSKA (reference sequence). CDR3 in DNA: TGCAGTGCGGAGTGGGGTAGGGCAGATACGCAGTATTTT. As protein: CSAEWGRADTQYF.

This clonotype was detected many times. The chain employs TRBV3-1 and TRBJ2-1, with 7 bases aligning to TRBD2. Germline loops: CDR1 LGHDT, CDR2 YNNKEL (reference sequence). V dropped 1 base and J dropped 9; count of bases not matched to a gene: 6. The CDR3 has 14 residues. Here the CDR3 DNA reads TGTGCCAGCAGCCAAGCTGGGGCGGGAGCTGAGCAGTTCTTC. Amino acid sequence: CASSQAGAGAEQFF.

This clonotype was counted many times. This rearrangement joins TRBV3-1 to TRBJ1-1; TRBD1 aligns across 7 bases. Per the germline V gene, CDR1 is LGHDT and CDR2 is YNNKEL (reference sequence). The CDR3 spans 14 residues. Trimming cost V 4 bases and J 6 bases; bases outside gene matches: 8. The CDR3 coding sequence is TGTGCCAGCAGCCGACAGGGCCAGGCTTCTGAAGCTTTCTTT. It codes for CASSRQGQASEAFF. Full variable domain (rest looked up from reference TRBV3-1 and TRBJ1-1): DTAVSQTPKYLVTQMGNDKSIKCEQNLGHDTMYWYKQDSKKFLKIMFSYNNKELIINETVPNRFSPKSPDKAHLNLHINSLELGDSAVYFCASSRQGQASEAFFGQGTRLTVV.

In this sample, this clonotype turned up many times. The chain combines TRBV28 with TRBJ1-5; 9 nucleotides match TRBD1. The CDR3 is 14 amino acids. In germline, CDR1 is MDHEN, CDR2 SYDVKM. The junction had 4 bases not matched to a gene; V was cut back by 3 bases and J by 7 bases. In DNA form, the CDR3 reads TGTGCCAGCAGTTTTACGGGACAGGGACAGCCCCAGCATTTT. This gives the protein CASSFTGQGQPQHF. The whole variable domain, filled in from reference TRBV28 and TRBJ1-5, reads DVKVTQSSRYLVKRTGEKVFLECVQDMDHENMFWYRQDPGLGLRLIYFSYDVKMKEKGDIPEGYSVSREKKERFSLILESASTNQTSMYLCASSFTGQGQPQHFGDGTRLSIL.

The table lists this clonotype with many counts. This rearrangement joins TRBV27 to TRBJ2-3, with TRBD2 identical over 12 bases. Germline CDR1 and CDR2: MNHEY and SMNVEV (reference sequence). With V trimmed by 5 bases and J by 6 bases, 12 bases remained unmatched. CDR3 length: 17 amino acids. This chain's CDR3 is CASSAYLAGGLGDTQYF. Written as DNA, the CDR3 is TGTGCCAGCAGTGCTTACCTAGCGGGAGGGCTGGGCGATACGCAGTATTTT.

This clonotype was picked up a small number of times. This may come from a read error, since a much larger clone is one base off. This chain joins TRBV3-1 and TRBJ1-5; 8 nucleotides line up with TRBD1. Germline V gene data show CDR1 as LGHDT and CDR2 as YNNKEL (reference sequence). Unmatched junction bases numbered 6, after V lost 7 bases and J lost 7 bases. The CDR3 spans 13 residues. CDR3 sequence reads: CASNQDRDQPQHF. Written as DNA, the CDR3 is TGTGCCAGCAACCAGGACAGGGACCAGCCCCAGCATTTT.

This clonotype occurred a few times. The chain recombines TRBV3-1 with TRBJ2-1; possible D gene TRBD2, 6 bases. Trimming removed 2 bases from V and 4 bases from J, with 39 bases in between. CDR3 length: 24 amino acids. Germline CDR1 reads LGHDT; CDR2 reads YNNKEL (reference sequence). The CDR3 DNA sequence: TGTGCCAGCAGCCAAAAGGCCCATCCAGGGACTCGGATGTCCTGGGGTTCGACTTACAATGAGCAGTTCTTC. Translated, it gives CASSQKAHPGTRMSWGSTYNEQFF.

About this clonotype itself: A much larger clonotype is one base distant, so this may be a read error. The chain recombines TRBV7-9 with TRBJ1-2, with TRBD1 matching over 10 bases. This CDR3 has 17 amino acids. Looked up from germline, CDR1 is SEHNR and CDR2 is FQNEAQ (reference sequence). Losses at the gene ends were 5 bases for V and 5 bases for J; bases not matched to a gene: 14. The DNA of the CDR3 is TGTGCCAGCAGCCCTGAGACAGGGGGCGAAACCCCTTATGGCTACACCTTC. Protein: CASSPETGGETPYGYTF.

This clonotype was counted many times. This chain uses TRBV20-1 with TRBJ1-5; weak D call: TRBD1 (5 bases). V was trimmed by 0 bases and J by 2 bases, leaving 11 bases between them. This CDR3 spans 15 amino acids. The germline V gene encodes CDR1 DFQATT and CDR2 SNEGSKA (reference sequence). The CDR3 region is CSARDPGGGNQPQHF. CDR3 DNA: TGCAGTGCTAGAGACCCCGGGGGAGGCAATCAGCCCCAGCATTTT.

This clonotype was picked up a small number of times. This sequence joins TRBV20-1 and TRBJ2-1; weak D call: TRBD1 (5 bases). Germline CDR1 is DFQATT and CDR2 is SNEGSKA (reference sequence). CDR3 length: 18 amino acids. Trimming left V 0 bases short and J 1 base short, with 19 bases between. This CDR3 reads CSARDRAGIGGSYNEQFF. CDR3 coding DNA: TGCAGTGCTAGAGATAGAGCAGGGATAGGCGGATCCTACAATGAGCAGTTCTTC.

As to this clonotype: It may be a read error: a sequence one base away is much more abundant. This rearrangement joins TRBV19 to TRBJ1-1; 9 positions match TRBD1. The CDR3 contains 15 residues. The V gene's germline CDR1 is LNHDA and CDR2 SQIVND (reference sequence). V shed 7 bases and J 4 bases; nucleotides not matched to a gene: 10. For the CDR3, the DNA is TGTGCCAGTAAGCCGAGACAGGGGGGCGGCACTGAAGCTTTCTTT. It codes for CASKPRQGGGTEAFF.

This clonotype was found many times. The chain joins TRBV5-5 to TRBJ1-4; D not certain. CDR1 is SGHKS and CDR2 is YYEKEE in the germline V gene (reference sequence). The ends were cut back, 3 bases at V and 6 bases at J, with 12 bases in the middle. The length of the CDR3 is 14 residues. The CDR3 loop is CASSYAPVDEKLFF. The CDR3 DNA sequence: TGTGCCAGCAGCTACGCCCCGGTGGATGAAAAACTGTTTTTT.

The table lists this clonotype with many counts. CDR3 DNA: TGTGCCAGCAAAAGGCAGGGGGCCGAACAGACCCAGTACTTC. It is translated as CASKRQGAEQTQYF. The chain uses TRBV2 and TRBJ2-5, with 8 positions matching TRBD1. J lost 6 bases, V lost 7 bases, and 10 bases had no gene match. Germline V CDR1 and CDR2: SNHLY, FYNNEI. The CDR3 is made up of 14 amino acids.

This clonotype came up many times. This chain links TRBV24-1 with TRBJ1-2, with D maybe TRBD1 (5 bases). Germline lookup yields CDR1 KGHDR and CDR2 SFDVKD. The CDR3 covers 13 residues. V was trimmed by 4 bases and J by 4 bases, leaving 9 bases between them. The CDR3: CATSDGGGYGYTF. The DNA of the CDR3 is TGTGCCACCAGTGACGGGGGGGGCTATGGCTACACCTTC.

About this clonotype itself: This could be a read error, since a much larger clone is one nucleotide away. The V and J genes are TRBV2 and TRBJ1-6, with D possibly being TRBD1 (5 bases). The CDR3 spans 14 residues. Looked up from germline, CDR1 is SNHLY and CDR2 is FYNNEI. The CDR3: CVSSDQGYNSPLHF. As DNA, the CDR3 is TGTGTCAGCAGTGACCAGGGATATAATTCACCCCTCCACTTT.

This clonotype has ten or more counts. V gene TRBV30 combines with J gene TRBJ1-1; maybe TRBD1 (5 bases). Germline V gene sequence: CDR1 GTSNPN, CDR2 SVGIG (reference sequence). Trimming stripped 3 bases from V and 3 bases from J, with 11 bases between. The CDR3 totals 13 residues. CDR3 loop: CAWRARGYTEAFF. The CDR3 DNA reads TGTGCCTGGAGGGCACGGGGGTACACTGAAGCTTTCTTT.

This clonotype was seen repeatedly, ten times or more. The chain combines TRBV28 with TRBJ1-2; D is ambiguous. CDR1 and CDR2 from the germline V gene are MDHEN and SYDVKM. With 3 bases removed from V and 8 bases from J, the gap between germline ends came to 10 bases. The CDR3 is 12 residues long. CDR3: CASSFGGSGYTF. CDR3 bases: TGTGCCAGCAGTTTTGGAGGAAGCGGCTACACCTTC.